The 3 T cell receptor beta chains reported below all come from one sample, sequenced in a study of metastatic and nonmetastatic thyroid tumors. TCRdb recomputed clones from the PCR reads via MiXCR. The table includes fewer than 40,000 clones, 20% to 25% detected once. The entire patient cohort was treatment-naive prior to thyroid surgery. The sequenced material came from tumor tissue. Source of these receptors: a male donor with papillary thyroid cancer or a benign thyroid nodule (not recorded which). Some clones in this sample may be carry-over from other donors' samples.

This clone is medium-sized in the sample. This sequence joins TRBV27 and TRBJ2-7, with 12 bases aligning to TRBD2. Unmatched junction bases numbered 7, after V lost 1 base and J lost 6 bases. The CDR3 totals 16 residues. The germline gives CDR1 MNHEY, CDR2 SMNVEV (reference sequence). The CDR3 DNA follows: TGTGCCAGCAGTTTATTAGGACTAGCGGGAAATTCCGAGCAGTACTTC. This translates into CASSLLGLAGNSEQYF.

Ten or more counts support this clone. The J gene is TRBJ2-7, the V gene TRBV30; the D call may be TRBD1 or TRBD2 (6 bases each). The V and J ends lost 0 bases and 6 bases respectively, with 9 bases between them. Germline V gene lookup returns CDR1 GTSNPN and CDR2 SVGIG (reference sequence). The length of the CDR3 is 12 residues. Here the CDR3 reads CAWSVRGVEQYF. CDR3 DNA: TGTGCCTGGAGTGTAAGGGGGGTCGAGCAGTACTTC.

This clone was detected many times. The gene calls are TRBV4-3 and TRBJ2-3; D remains unclear. The CDR3 has 13 amino acids. The V gene's germline CDR1 is LGHNA and CDR2 YSLEER. The germline V and J ends were trimmed by 0 bases and 4 bases, with 5 bases remaining between them. The CDR3 protein is CASSQDNPDTQYF. In nucleotides, the CDR3 is TGCGCCAGCAGCCAAGATAACCCAGATACGCAGTATTTT.